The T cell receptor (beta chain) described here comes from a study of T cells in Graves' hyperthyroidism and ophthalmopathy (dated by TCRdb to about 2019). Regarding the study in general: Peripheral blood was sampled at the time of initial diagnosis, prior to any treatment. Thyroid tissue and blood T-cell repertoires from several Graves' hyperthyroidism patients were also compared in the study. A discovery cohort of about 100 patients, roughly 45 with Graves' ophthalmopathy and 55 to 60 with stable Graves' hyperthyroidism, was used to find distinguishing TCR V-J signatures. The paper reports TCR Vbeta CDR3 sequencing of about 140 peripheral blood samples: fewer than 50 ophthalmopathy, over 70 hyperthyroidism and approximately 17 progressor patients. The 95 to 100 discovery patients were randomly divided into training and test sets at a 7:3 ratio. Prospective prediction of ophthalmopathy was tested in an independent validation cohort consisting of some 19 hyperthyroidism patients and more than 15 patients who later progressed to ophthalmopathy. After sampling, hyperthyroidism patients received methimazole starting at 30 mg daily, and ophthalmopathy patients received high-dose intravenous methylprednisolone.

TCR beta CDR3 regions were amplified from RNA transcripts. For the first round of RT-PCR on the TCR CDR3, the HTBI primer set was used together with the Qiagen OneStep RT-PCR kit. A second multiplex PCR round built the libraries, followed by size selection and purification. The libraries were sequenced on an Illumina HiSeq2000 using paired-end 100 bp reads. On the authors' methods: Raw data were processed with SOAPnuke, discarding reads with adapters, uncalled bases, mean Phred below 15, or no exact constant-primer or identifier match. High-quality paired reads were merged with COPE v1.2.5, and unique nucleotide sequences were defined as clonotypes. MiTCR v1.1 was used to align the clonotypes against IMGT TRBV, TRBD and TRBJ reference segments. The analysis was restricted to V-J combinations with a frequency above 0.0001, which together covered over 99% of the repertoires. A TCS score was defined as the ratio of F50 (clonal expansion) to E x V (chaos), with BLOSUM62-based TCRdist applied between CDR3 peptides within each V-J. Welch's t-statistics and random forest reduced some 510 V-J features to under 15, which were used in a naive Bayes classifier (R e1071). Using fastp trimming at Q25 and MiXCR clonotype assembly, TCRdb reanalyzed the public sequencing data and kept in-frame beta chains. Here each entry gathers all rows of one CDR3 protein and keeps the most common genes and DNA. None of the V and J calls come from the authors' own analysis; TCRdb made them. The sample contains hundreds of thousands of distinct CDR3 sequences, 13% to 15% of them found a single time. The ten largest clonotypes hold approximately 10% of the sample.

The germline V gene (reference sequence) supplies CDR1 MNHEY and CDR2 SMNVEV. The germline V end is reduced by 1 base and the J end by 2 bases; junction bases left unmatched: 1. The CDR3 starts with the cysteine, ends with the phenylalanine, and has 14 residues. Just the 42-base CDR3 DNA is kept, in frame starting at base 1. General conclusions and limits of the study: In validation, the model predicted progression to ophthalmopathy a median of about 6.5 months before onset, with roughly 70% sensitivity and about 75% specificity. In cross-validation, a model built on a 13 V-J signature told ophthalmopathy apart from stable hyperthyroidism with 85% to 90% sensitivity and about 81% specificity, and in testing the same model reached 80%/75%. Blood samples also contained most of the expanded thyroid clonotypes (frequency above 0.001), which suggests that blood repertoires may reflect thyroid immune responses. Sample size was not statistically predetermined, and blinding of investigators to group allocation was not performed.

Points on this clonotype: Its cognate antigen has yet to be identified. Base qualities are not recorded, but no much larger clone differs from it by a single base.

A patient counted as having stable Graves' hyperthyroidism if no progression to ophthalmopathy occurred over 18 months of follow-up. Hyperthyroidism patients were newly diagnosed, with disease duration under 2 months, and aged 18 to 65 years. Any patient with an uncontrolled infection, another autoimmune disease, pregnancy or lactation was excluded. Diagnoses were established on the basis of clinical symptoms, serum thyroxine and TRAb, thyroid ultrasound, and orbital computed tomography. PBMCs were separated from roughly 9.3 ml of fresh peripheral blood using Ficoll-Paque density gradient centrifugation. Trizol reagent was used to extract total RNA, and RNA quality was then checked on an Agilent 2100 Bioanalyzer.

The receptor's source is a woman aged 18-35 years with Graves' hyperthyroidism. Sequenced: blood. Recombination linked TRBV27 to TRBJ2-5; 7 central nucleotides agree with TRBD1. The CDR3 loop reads CASSLWGQQETQYF. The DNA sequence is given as TGTGCCAGCAGTTTATGGGGACAGCAAGAGACCCAGTACTTC.